A single T cell receptor beta chain is shown here with its context. V lost 3 bases to trimming and J lost 2 bases, with 22 bases between them. The CDR3 runs 17 residues. The germline gives CDR1 DFQATT, CDR2 SNEGSKA (reference sequence). The data are from a study of blood T cells in healthy people across ages. For the second PCR, which ran for roughly 7 to 11 cycles, a sample-barcoded 5' primer and a J-beta primer mix were used. Every sample returned 3 million or more CDR3-containing paired-end reads. Using its own MiXCR run on the 5' RACE reads, TCRdb lists one record per CDR3 protein. The repertoire holds about 580,000 distinct CDR3 sequences, with around 48% as singletons.

The material sequenced was blood. The chain combines TRBV20-1 with TRBJ2-5, with D possibly TRBD2 on 6 matching bases. The origin of this receptor is a man older than 75 in good health. The CDR3 nucleotides read TGCAGTGCTAGGTCTACGGCGGGGAGCTTTCCACAAGAGACCCAGTACTTC. This translates into CSARSTAGSFPQETQYF.